Below, 10 T cell receptor beta chains from the same sample are listed, as sequenced in a study of molecular identifiers for immune sequencing clone quantification. TCRdb called the PCR reads again in MiXCR, with one record for every CDR3 protein. The sample carries about half a million distinct CDR3 sequences, about 22% recorded once. Sequencing was performed on naive CD8+ T cells from blood, with Jurkat cell RNA spiked in. The sample's subset: FACS-sorted CD8+CD4-CCR7+CD45RA+ naive T cells. These receptors were taken from a human donor in good health. Some libraries in this study had Jurkat cell RNA spiked in.

Of note for this clonotype: This may arise from a read error, as a much more abundant clone is one base away. The rearrangement uses TRBV6-5 and TRBJ2-2; weak D call: TRBD1 (6 bases). The CDR3 loop spans 15 amino acids. Germline CDR1 and CDR2: MNHEY and SVGAGI. Trimming left V 2 bases short and J 4 bases short, with 11 bases between. The CDR3: CASSYDRMSTGELFF. The CDR3 nucleotides are TGTGCCAGCAGTTACGACAGGATGAGCACCGGGGAGCTGTTTTTT.

About this clonotype itself: A read error is possible here, since a much larger clone lies one base away. V and J are TRBV12-3 or TRBV12-4 and TRBJ2-3, with 9 bases that match TRBD2. This CDR3 has 17 amino acids. CDR3 amino acids: CASRRGGFTSSTDTQCF. The DNA for the CDR3 is TGTGCCAGCAGGCGGGGGGGCTTTACTTCTAGCACAGATACGCAGTGTTTT.

Many counts were recorded for this clonotype. The chain combines TRBV6-1 with TRBJ1-1; the D is unclear. The V gene's germline CDR1 is MNHNS and CDR2 SASEGT. Trimming took off 6 bases at V and 8 bases at J, with 10 bases between the two ends. This CDR3 region has 11 residues. The CDR3 DNA is TGTGCCAGCAGATATGCAGCGGAAGCTTTCTTT. As protein: CASRYAAEAFF.

The chain links TRBV20-1 to TRBJ2-7; D is undetermined. Germline CDR1 is DFQATT and CDR2 is SNEGSKA (reference sequence). V was trimmed by 5 bases and J by 1 base, leaving 9 bases between them. This CDR3 contains 12 residues. Here the CDR3 DNA reads TGCAGTGCTGCTGGAATTTCCTACGAGCAGTACTTC. Translation gives CSAAGISYEQYF.

The sample holds many counts of this clonotype. The V gene is TRBV20-1, the J gene TRBJ2-7, with D unclear. The CDR3 sequence is 13 residues long. V was shortened by 0 bases and J by 4 bases, with 10 bases between the two germline ends. Germline V gives CDR1 DFQATT, CDR2 SNEGSKA (reference sequence). The CDR3 protein is CSARDLKGYEQYF. The DNA for the CDR3 is TGCAGTGCTAGAGATCTAAAGGGATACGAGCAGTACTTC.

V gene TRBV5-6 combines with J gene TRBJ1-3; 9 nucleotides match TRBD1. Germline CDR1 is SGHDT and CDR2 is YYEEEE. This CDR3 is 15 amino acids long. The CDR3 protein is CGSSLEGQGGSTIYF. The CDR3 coding sequence is TGTGGTAGCAGCTTGGAGGGACAGGGCGGCAGCACCATATATTTT.

This clonotype was observed a handful of times. CDR3 loop: CASSSLAGGETGELFF. CDR3 sequence (DNA): TGTGCCAGCAGTTCTTTAGCGGGAGGGGAGACCGGGGAGCTGTTTTTT. The rearrangement joins TRBV27 to TRBJ2-2; 11 positions agree with TRBD2. The ends lost 4 bases at V and 5 bases at J; junction bases unmatched: 6. Germline CDR1 MNHEY, CDR2 SMNVEV (reference sequence). The CDR3 has 16 amino acids.

This clonotype was counted between two and nine times. The chain uses TRBV7-3 and TRBJ2-1; possible D gene TRBD2, 5 bases. Germline CDR1 SGHTA, CDR2 FQGTGA. The germline V and J ends were trimmed by 8 bases and 8 bases, with 13 bases remaining between them. The CDR3 contains 12 residues. The CDR3 nucleotides are TGTGCCAGCGGGAGTGCTCTGGATGAGCAGTTCTTC. Its protein product is CASGSALDEQFF.

This rearrangement joins TRBV20-1 to TRBJ2-7, with TRBD2 matching 7 bases. This CDR3 contains 14 residues. J gave up 4 bases and V 0 bases, and 6 bases lay outside the gene matches. CDR1 and CDR2 (germline): DFQATT, SNEGSKA (reference sequence). CDR3: CSARDLRELYEQYF. For the CDR3, the DNA is TGCAGTGCTAGAGATTTGCGGGAGCTTTACGAGCAGTACTTC.

Only a few counts were recorded for this clonotype. The chain carries TRBV6-1 and TRBJ2-5, with D perhaps being TRBD1 or TRBD2 (5 bases each). Looked up from germline, CDR1 is MNHNS and CDR2 is SASEGT. The CDR3 is 12 residues long. Trimming left V 8 bases short and J 1 base short, with 8 bases between. The CDR3 loop is CASGGFQETQYF. Here the CDR3 DNA reads TGTGCCAGCGGGGGATTCCAAGAGACCCAGTACTTC.